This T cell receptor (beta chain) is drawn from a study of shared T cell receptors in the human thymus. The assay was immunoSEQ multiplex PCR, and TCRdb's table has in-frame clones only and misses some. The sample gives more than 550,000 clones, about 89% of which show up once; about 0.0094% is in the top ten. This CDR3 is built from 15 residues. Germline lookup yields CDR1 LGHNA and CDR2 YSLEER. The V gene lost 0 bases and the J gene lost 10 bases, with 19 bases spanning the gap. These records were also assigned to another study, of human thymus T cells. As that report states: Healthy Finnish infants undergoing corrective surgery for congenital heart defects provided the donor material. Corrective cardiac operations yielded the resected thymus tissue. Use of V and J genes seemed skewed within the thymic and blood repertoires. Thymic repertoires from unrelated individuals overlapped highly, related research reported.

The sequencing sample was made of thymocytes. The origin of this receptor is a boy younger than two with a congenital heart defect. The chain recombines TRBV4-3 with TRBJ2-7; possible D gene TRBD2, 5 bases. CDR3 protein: CASSQDRCEGRCQYF. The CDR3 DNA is TGCGCCAGCAGCCAAGATCGGTGTGAGGGTCGGTGCCAGTACTTC.